This entry concerns a single T cell receptor (beta chain). Its matching antigen is unknown. Sequencing was performed with immunoSEQ multiplex PCR; in TCRdb, only in-frame clones are kept and a portion is missing. The table includes 25,000 to 40,000 clones, approximately 80% detected once. These data belong to a study of PD-L1 blockade in urothelial cancer. On the study more broadly: Patients' histories included 0 to 3 prior chemotherapy regimens. The study, taken as a whole, reports: Durable benefit accompanied greater 3-week expansion of tumor-associated blood clones.

The CDR3 has 19 residues. Germline-derived CDR1 and CDR2 are PRHDT and FYEKMQ (reference sequence). V lost 4 bases to trimming and J lost 3 bases; unmatched junction nucleotides: 11. The clonotype comes from a man aged 55 to 70 with urothelial cancer. The material sequenced was PBMCs, taken around atezolizumab (anti-PD-L1) treatment. The chain is built from TRBV13 and TRBJ2-1; 14 bases match TRBD2. CDR3 sequence: CASSSSVGLAGEIYNEQFF. The CDR3 nucleotides are TGTGCCAGCAGCTCCTCCGTGGGACTAGCGGGGGAGATCTACAATGAGCAGTTCTTC.